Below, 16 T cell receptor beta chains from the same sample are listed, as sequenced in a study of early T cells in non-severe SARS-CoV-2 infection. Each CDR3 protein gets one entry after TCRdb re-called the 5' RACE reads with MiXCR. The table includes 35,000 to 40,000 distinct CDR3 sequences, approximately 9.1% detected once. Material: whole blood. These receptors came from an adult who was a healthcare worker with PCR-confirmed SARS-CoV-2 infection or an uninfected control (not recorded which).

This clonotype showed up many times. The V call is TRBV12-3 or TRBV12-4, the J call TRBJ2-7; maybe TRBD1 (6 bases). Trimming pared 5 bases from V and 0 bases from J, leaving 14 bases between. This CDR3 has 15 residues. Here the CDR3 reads CASSPVGGSSYEQYF. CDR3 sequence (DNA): TGTGCCAGCAGTCCGGTAGGGGGTAGCTCCTACGAGCAGTACTTC.

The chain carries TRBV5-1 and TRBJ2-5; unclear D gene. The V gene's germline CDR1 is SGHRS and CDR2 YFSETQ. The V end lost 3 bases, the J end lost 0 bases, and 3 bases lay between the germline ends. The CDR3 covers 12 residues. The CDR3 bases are TGCGCCAGCAGCTGGGACCAAGAGACCCAGTACTTC. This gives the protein CASSWDQETQYF.

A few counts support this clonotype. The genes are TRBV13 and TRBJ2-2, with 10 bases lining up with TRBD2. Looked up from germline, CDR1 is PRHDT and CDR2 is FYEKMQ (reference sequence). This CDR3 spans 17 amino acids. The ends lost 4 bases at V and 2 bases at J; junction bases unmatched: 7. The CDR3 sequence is CASSSTSGVSNTGELFF. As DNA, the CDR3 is TGTGCCAGCAGCTCTACTAGCGGGGTATCAAACACCGGGGAGCTGTTTTTT.

CDR3 region: CASSHRLAGGQETQYF. The CDR3 DNA reads TGTGCCAGCAGTCACAGACTAGCGGGGGGCCAAGAGACCCAGTACTTC. The chain couples TRBV6-5 to TRBJ2-5, with 13 bases identical to TRBD2. The V segment lost 5 bases and the J segment 1 base; nucleotides outside the gene matches: 4. The length of the CDR3 is 16 residues. CDR1 and CDR2 (germline): MNHEY, SVGAGI.

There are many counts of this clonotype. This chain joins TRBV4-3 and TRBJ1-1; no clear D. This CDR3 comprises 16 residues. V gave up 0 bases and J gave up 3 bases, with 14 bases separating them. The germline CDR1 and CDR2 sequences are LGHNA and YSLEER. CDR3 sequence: CASSQERTMSDTEAFF. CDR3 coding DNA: TGCGCCAGCAGCCAAGAAAGAACAATGAGTGACACTGAAGCTTTCTTT.

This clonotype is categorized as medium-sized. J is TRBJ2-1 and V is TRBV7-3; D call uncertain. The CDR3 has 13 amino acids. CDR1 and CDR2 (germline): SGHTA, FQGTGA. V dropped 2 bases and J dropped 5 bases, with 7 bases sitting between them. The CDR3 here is CASSLSRNNEQFF. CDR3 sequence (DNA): TGTGCCAGCAGCTTATCTAGGAACAATGAGCAGTTCTTC.

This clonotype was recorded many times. The CDR3, as DNA: TGTGCCAGCAGCTTAAGCCCCGCTTATGTCACAGATACGCAGTATTTT. This sequence encodes CASSLSPAYVTDTQYF. The J gene is TRBJ2-3, the V gene TRBV7-6; the D is unclear. The CDR3 consists of 16 residues. Trimming cost V 2 bases and J 2 bases, with 14 bases left between them. Per the germline V gene, CDR1 is SGHVS and CDR2 is FNYEAQ.

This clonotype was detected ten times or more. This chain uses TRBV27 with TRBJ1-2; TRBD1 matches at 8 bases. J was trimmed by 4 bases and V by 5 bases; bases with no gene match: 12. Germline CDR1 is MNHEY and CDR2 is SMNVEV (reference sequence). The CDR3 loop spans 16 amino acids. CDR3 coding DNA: TGTGCCAGCAGTCCGATCTTATACAGGGGGGCCTATGGCTACACCTTC. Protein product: CASSPILYRGAYGYTF.

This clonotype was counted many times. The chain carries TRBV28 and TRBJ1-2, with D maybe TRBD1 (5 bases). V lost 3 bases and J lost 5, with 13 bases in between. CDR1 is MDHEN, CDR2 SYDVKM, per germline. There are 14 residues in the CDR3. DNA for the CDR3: TGTGCCAGCAGTTTTCAGAGGGGAGGGTATGGCTACACCTTC. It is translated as CASSFQRGGYGYTF.

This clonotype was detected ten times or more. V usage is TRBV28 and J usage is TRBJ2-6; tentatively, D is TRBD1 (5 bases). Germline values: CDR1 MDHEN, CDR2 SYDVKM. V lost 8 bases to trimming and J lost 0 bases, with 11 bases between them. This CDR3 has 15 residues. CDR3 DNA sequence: TGTGCCAGCGGACAACACCGCTCTGGGGCCAACGTCCTGACTTTC. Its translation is CASGQHRSGANVLTF.

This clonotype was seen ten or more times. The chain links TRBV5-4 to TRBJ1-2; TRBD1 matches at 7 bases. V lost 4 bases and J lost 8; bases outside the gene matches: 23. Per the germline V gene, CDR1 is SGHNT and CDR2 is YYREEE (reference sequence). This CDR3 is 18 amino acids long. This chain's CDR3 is CASSPQIPDRANGGGYTF. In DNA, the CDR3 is TGTGCCAGCAGCCCCCAAATACCCGACAGGGCAAATGGTGGCGGCTACACCTTC.

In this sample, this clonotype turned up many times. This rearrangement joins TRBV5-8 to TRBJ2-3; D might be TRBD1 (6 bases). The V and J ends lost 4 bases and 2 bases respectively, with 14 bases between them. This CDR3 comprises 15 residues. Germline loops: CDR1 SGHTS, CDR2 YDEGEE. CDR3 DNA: TGTGCCAGCAGCACGACAGGCTTTATCACAGATACGCAGTATTTT. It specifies CASSTTGFITDTQYF.

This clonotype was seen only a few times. In DNA, the CDR3 is TGTGCCAGCAGCTCCGGGCGAAAGTCCTACGAGCAGTACTTC. This sequence encodes CASSSGRKSYEQYF. The genes are TRBV28 and TRBJ2-7; D uncertain. The CDR3 is 14 amino acids. V shed 6 bases and J shed 1 base, with 13 bases lying between them. CDR1 and CDR2 (germline): MDHEN, SYDVKM.

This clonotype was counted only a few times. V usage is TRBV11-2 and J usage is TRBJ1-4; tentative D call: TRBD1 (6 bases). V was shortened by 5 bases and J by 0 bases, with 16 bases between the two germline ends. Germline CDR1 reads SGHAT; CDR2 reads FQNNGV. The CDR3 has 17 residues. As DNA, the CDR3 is TGTGCCAGCAGCAACCAGTGGGGACATGCAACTAATGAAAAACTGTTTTTT. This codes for CASSNQWGHATNEKLFF.

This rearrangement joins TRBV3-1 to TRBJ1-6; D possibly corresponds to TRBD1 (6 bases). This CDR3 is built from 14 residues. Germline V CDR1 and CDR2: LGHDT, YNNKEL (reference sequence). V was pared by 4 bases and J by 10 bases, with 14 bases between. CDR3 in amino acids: CASSPSQGRSPLHF. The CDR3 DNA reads TGTGCCAGCAGCCCGTCCCAGGGGAGGTCACCCCTCCACTTT.

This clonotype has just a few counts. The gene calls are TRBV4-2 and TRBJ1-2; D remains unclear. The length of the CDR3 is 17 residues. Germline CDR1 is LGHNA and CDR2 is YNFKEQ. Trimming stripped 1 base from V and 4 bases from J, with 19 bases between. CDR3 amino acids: CASSQAGVLDGSYGYTF. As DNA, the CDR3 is TGTGCCAGCAGCCAAGCGGGTGTGTTGGACGGATCCTATGGCTACACCTTC.